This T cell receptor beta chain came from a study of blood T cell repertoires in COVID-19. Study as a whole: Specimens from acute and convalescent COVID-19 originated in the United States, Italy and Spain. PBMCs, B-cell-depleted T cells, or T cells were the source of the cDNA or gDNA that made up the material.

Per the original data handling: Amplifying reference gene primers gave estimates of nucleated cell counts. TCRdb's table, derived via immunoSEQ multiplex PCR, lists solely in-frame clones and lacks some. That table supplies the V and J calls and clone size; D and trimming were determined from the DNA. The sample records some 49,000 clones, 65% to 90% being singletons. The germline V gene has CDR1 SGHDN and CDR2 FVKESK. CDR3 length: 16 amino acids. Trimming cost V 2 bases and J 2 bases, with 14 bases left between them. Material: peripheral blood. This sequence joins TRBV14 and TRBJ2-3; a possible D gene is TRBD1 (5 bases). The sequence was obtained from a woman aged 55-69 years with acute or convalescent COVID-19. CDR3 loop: CASSQFTGIFTDTQYF. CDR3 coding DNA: TGTGCCAGCAGCCAATTTACAGGAATTTTCACAGATACGCAGTATTTT. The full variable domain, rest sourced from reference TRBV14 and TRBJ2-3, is EAGVTQFPSHSVIEKGQTVTLRCDPISGHDNLYWYRRVMGKEIKFLLHFVKESKQDESGMPNNRFLAERTGGTYSTLKVQPAELEDSGVYFCASSQFTGIFTDTQYFGPGTRLTVL.